The rows below give T cell receptor beta chains drawn from one sample of a study of regulatory T cells in long-lasting Graves disease. MiXCR, applied by TCRdb to the multiplex PCR reads, yields one record per CDR3 protein. The profile shows a few hundred thousand distinct CDR3 sequences, around 20% of them singletons. Sequencing used peripheral blood mononuclear cells (PBMCs), obtained when the disease was refractory, from a patient treated with antithyroid drugs. The receptor set was obtained from a female donor with Graves disease. The CDR3 runs from the conserved cysteine through the conserved F or W. Fields, in order: CDR3 protein, CDR3 DNA, V gene, CDR3 length, J gene, D gene, clone size. A D gene is named only where the DNA matches it firmly. Some rows mark clone size as missing; the rest say once, few, many or name a class of expanded clone.

CASRRIAGKQFF,TGTGCCAGCAGACGTATAGCGGGAAAGCAGTTCTTC,TRBV2,12,TRBJ2-1,TRBD2,-
CASSNLAGLYEQYF,TGTGCCAGCAGTAATCTAGCGGGACTCTACGAGCAGTACTTC,TRBV6-1,14,TRBJ2-7,TRBD2,many
CASSGPGTGKNTEAFF,TGTGCCAGCAGCGGTCCCGGGACAGGGAAGAACACTGAAGCTTTCTTT,TRBV12-3/TRBV12-4,16,TRBJ1-1,TRBD1,many
CASSPAAVGRISNEKLFF,TGTGCCAGCTCTCCGGCTGCAGTTGGGCGAATCTCTAATGAAAAACTGTTTTTT,TRBV18,18,TRBJ1-4,-,few
CASSAGLGGIGQPQHF,TGTGCCAGCAGTGCGGGACTGGGAGGTATCGGTCAGCCCCAGCATTTT,TRBV6-1,16,TRBJ1-5,-,-
CASSGPGGTEAFF,TGTGCCAGTAGTGGCCCGGGCGGCACTGAAGCTTTCTTT,TRBV19,13,TRBJ1-1,-,few
CASSRVSTNEKLFF,TGTGCCAGCAGTCGGGTTTCAACTAATGAAAAACTGTTTTTT,TRBV6-1,14,TRBJ1-4,-,-
CASRQGTGNLNEKLFF,TGTGCCAGCAGACAAGGCACAGGGAATCTGAATGAAAAACTGTTTTTT,TRBV12-3/TRBV12-4,16,TRBJ1-4,-,many
CASSEGENTEAFF,TGTGCCAGCAGTGAGGGGGAGAACACTGAAGCTTTCTTT,TRBV6-2/TRBV6-3,13,TRBJ1-1,-,many
CASRATGGSYDYTF,TGTGCCAGCAGGGCCACAGGAGGAAGCTATGACTACACCTTC,TRBV2,14,TRBJ1-2,-,many
CSARAGTQYF,TGCAGTGCTAGAGCGGGGACCCAGTACTTC,TRBV20-1,10,TRBJ2-5,-,-
CASGKQYSISNTEAFF,TGCGCCAGCGGCAAACAATACAGCATTTCGAACACTGAAGCTTTCTTT,TRBV5-1,16,TRBJ1-1,-,-
CASSARQGSEAFF,TGTGCCAGCAGCGCTCGACAGGGGTCTGAAGCTTTCTTT,TRBV11-2,13,TRBJ1-1,TRBD1,-
CASSLHGLAGVDEQFF,TGTGCCAGCAGTCTCCACGGACTAGCGGGAGTCGATGAGCAGTTCTTC,TRBV12-3/TRBV12-4,16,TRBJ2-1,TRBD2,-
CASSLTGTGETPLHF,TGTGCCAGCAGCTTAACCGGGACAGGGGAGACACCCCTCCACTTT,TRBV13,15,TRBJ1-6,TRBD1,many
CASSEPDRGLANEKLFF,TGTGCCAGCAGCGAACCGGACAGGGGGCTGGCTAATGAAAAACTGTTTTTT,TRBV7-2,17,TRBJ1-4,TRBD1,many
CASSAGIREGETQYF,TGTGCCAGCAGCGCAGGGATCAGGGAGGGAGAGACCCAGTACTTC,TRBV7-9,15,TRBJ2-5,TRBD2,few
CASSSGMRGDEKLFF,TGTGCCAGCAGCTCAGGCATGCGGGGAGATGAAAAACTGTTTTTT,TRBV7-2,15,TRBJ1-4,-,many
CASSLSGPLYEQYF,TGTGCCAGCAGTTTAAGTGGGCCCCTCTACGAGCAGTACTTC,TRBV12-3/TRBV12-4,14,TRBJ2-7,-,once
CASSMIAWGGGRGQPQHF,TGTGCCAGTAGTATGATTGCCTGGGGGGGGGGCCGCGGGCAGCCCCAGCATTTT,TRBV19,18,TRBJ1-5,-,-
CASSQGGHLGVGQETQYF,TGCGCCAGCAGCCAAGGGGGACATCTGGGAGTAGGGCAAGAGACCCAGTACTTC,TRBV4-1,18,TRBJ2-5,-,few
CASSIEGQPQHF,TGTGCCAGTAGCATCGAGGGACAGCCCCAGCATTTT,TRBV19,12,TRBJ1-5,-,-
CATIRRIGGTNTEAFF,TGTGCCACCATCAGACGAATTGGGGGGACGAACACTGAAGCTTTCTTT,TRBV6-1,16,TRBJ1-1,-,-
CAITRGGSSYEQYF,TGTGCCATCACTAGGGGGGGGAGCTCCTACGAGCAGTACTTC,TRBV10-3,14,TRBJ2-7,-,few
CASSDRAGVRYEQYF,TGTGCCAGCAGCGACCGAGCGGGAGTAAGGTACGAGCAGTACTTC,TRBV7-2,15,TRBJ2-7,TRBD2,many
CASSPTPTLNTEAFF,TGTGCCAGCAGTCCAACCCCTACACTTAACACTGAAGCTTTCTTT,TRBV25-1,15,TRBJ1-1,-,-
CSARARLNTEAFF,TGCAGTGCTAGAGCGAGGTTAAACACTGAAGCTTTCTTT,TRBV20-1,13,TRBJ1-1,-,few
CASSLVFRTVNTEAFF,TGTGCCAGCAGCTTAGTTTTCCGGACAGTGAACACTGAAGCTTTCTTT,TRBV11-2,16,TRBJ1-1,-,few
CASSPGLASEQYF,TGTGCCAGCAGCCCCGGACTAGCCTCCGAGCAGTACTTC,TRBV13,13,TRBJ2-7,TRBD2,many